This entry lists 7 T cell receptor beta chains sequenced from one sample in a study of cytomegalovirus exposure and HLA in healthy donors. Method: immunoSEQ multiplex PCR; TCRdb's copy keeps in-frame clones and lacks some. The sample holds 150,000 to 200,000 clones, around nine tenths seen once. Sequencing input: PBMCs. The receptor set was obtained from a man aged 18 to 29 in good health and CMV-seropositive.

The V gene is TRBV28, the J gene TRBJ1-1; weak D call: TRBD1 (5 bases). Looked up from germline, CDR1 is MDHEN and CDR2 is SYDVKM. CDR3 size: 13 residues. The V gene lost 8 bases and the J gene lost 6 bases, with 16 bases spanning the gap. CDR3 bases: TGTGCCAGCGAAATAGGGGCTAGGGCTGAAGCTTTCTTT. Translation gives CASEIGARAEAFF.

This clone was seen ten or more times. The V and J genes are TRBV7-2 and TRBJ2-3; the match to TRBD2 covers 9 bases. With 6 bases clipped from V and 0 bases from J, the junction kept 10 bases outside the gene matches. CDR3 size: 17 residues. Per the germline V gene, CDR1 is SGHTA and CDR2 is FQGNSA. The CDR3 reads CASRVSGGLLSTDTQYF. As DNA, the CDR3 is TGTGCCAGCAGGGTTAGCGGGGGCCTTCTTAGCACAGATACGCAGTATTTT.

V and J are TRBV28 and TRBJ1-4; no firm D call. Germline CDR1 reads MDHEN; CDR2 reads SYDVKM. Trimming took off 2 bases at V and 0 bases at J, with 7 bases between the two ends. CDR3 size: 15 residues. DNA for the CDR3: TGTGCCAGCAGTTTAGAAACAGCAACTAATGAAAAACTGTTTTTT. Its protein product is CASSLETATNEKLFF.

The chain is built from TRBV29-1 and TRBJ2-7; a weak D match, TRBD1 (6 bases). This CDR3 has 13 residues. Germline V CDR1 and CDR2: SQVTM, ANQGSEA. The V and J ends lost 7 bases and 2 bases respectively, with 15 bases between them. The CDR3 here is CSARAGTTYEQYF. The CDR3 nucleotides are TGCAGCGCCCGGGCCGGGACAACCTACGAGCAGTACTTC.

Concerning this clone: The same CDR3 is also encoded by other DNA sequences in this sample. The V and J genes are TRBV5-6 and TRBJ2-1, with D tentatively TRBD1 (5 bases). Trimming shortened V by 0 bases and J by 9 bases, and 7 bases separated the two germline ends. The CDR3 has 12 amino acids. CDR1 SGHDT and CDR2 YYEEEE come from the germline V gene. CDR3: CASSLGRGEQFF. The CDR3 DNA is TGTGCCAGCAGCTTGGGAAGGGGTGAGCAGTTCTTC.

A note on this clone: Other DNA sequences in the same sample also yield this CDR3. The chain couples TRBV7-3 to TRBJ2-1; 10 bases fit TRBD2. CDR1 and CDR2 (germline): SGHTA, FQGTGA. The junction had 4 bases not matched to a gene; V was cut back by 4 bases and J by 7 bases. The length of the CDR3 is 14 residues. The CDR3 protein is CASSSLAGVNEQFF. The DNA of the CDR3 is TGTGCCAGCAGCTCCCTAGCGGGAGTGAATGAGCAGTTCTTC.

The chain links TRBV4-1 to TRBJ1-4; D is ambiguous. From germline, CDR1 is MGHRA and CDR2 YSYEKL. The CDR3 sequence is 19 residues long. Trimming took off 0 bases at V and 0 bases at J, with 17 bases between the two ends. The CDR3 sequence is CASSQDWVEGAPTNEKLFF. CDR3 nucleotide sequence: TGCGCCAGCAGCCAAGATTGGGTTGAGGGAGCACCAACTAATGAAAAACTGTTTTTT.